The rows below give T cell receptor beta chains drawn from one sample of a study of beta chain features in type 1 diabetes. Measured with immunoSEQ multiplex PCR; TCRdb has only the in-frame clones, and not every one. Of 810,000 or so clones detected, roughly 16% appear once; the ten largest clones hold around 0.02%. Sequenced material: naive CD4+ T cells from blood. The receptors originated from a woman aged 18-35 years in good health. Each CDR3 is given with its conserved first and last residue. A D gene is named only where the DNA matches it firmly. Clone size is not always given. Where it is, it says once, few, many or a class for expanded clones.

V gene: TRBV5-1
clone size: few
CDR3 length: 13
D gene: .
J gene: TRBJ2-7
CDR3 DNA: TGCGCCAGCAGCCTGCTGGGGGTCAACGAGCAGTACTTC
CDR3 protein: CASSLLGVNEQYF

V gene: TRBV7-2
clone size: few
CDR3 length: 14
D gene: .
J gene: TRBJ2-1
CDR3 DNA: TGTGCCAGCAGCTTACGGTGGGTTAACAATGAGCAGTTCTTC
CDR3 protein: CASSLRWVNNEQFF

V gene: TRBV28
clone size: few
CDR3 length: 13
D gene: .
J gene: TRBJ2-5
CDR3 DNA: TGTGCCAGCAGTTTGACGAACCAAGAGACCCAGTACTTC
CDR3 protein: CASSLTNQETQYF

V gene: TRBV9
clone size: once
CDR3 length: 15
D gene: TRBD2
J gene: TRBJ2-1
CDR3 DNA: TGTGCCAGCAGCGTGGGGGAGGGCCCCTACAATGAGCAGTTCTTC
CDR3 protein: CASSVGEGPYNEQFF

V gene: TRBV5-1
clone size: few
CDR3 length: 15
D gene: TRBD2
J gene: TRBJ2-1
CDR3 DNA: TGCGCCAGCAGCTCTAGCGGGCCCGAGTACGATGAGCAGTTCTTC
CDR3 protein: CASSSSGPEYDEQFF

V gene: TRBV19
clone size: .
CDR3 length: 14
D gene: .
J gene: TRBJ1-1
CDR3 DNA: TGTGCCAGTAAATGGGACGCCATGAACACTGAAGCTTTCTTT
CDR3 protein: CASKWDAMNTEAFF

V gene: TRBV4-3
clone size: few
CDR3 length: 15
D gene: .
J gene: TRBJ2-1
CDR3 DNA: TGCGCCAGCAGCCAAGAAACCAGGGTTTGGGGGGAGCAGTTCTTC
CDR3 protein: CASSQETRVWGEQFF

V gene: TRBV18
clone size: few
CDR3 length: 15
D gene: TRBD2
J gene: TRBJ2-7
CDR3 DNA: TGTGCCAGCTCACCTGGGGCGGGAGGTGCTGACGAGCAGTACTTC
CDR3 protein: CASSPGAGGADEQYF

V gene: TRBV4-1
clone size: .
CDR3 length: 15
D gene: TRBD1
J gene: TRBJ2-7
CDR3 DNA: TGCGCCAGCAGCCAAGAAGGGACAGGGGTCTACGAGCAGTACTTC
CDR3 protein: CASSQEGTGVYEQYF

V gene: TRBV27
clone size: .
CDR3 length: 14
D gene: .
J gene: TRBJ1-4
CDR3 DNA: TGTGCCAGCAGTTCGACTGCAACTAATGAAAAACTGTTTTTT
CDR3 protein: CASSSTATNEKLFF

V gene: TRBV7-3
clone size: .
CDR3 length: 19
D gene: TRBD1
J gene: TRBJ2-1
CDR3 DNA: TGTGCCAGCAGCCCGCCGGGACAGGGCCCTGGCGGTACCTACAATGAGCAGTTCTTC
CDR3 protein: CASSPPGQGPGGTYNEQFF

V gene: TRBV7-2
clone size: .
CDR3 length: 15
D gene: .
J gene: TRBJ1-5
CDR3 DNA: TGTGCCAGCAGCCAAAACAGGGCCGACCGTCAGCCCCAGCATTTT
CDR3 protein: CASSQNRADRQPQHF

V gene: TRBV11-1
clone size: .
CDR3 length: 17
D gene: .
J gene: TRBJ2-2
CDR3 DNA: TGTGCCAGCAGACCTTCTAGCGCACACCCGAACACCGGGGAGCTGTTTTTT
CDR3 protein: CASRPSSAHPNTGELFF

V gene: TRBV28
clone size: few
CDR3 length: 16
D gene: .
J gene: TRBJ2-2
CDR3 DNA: TGTGCCAGCAGAGCGTCGGGACGCATGGCGGCCGGGGAGCTGTTTTTT
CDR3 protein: CASRASGRMAAGELFF

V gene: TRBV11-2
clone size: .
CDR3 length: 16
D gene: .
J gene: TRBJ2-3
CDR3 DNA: TGTGCCAGCAGCGGAGCAATCGGGCGGGAAACAGATACGCAGTATTTT
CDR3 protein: CASSGAIGRETDTQYF

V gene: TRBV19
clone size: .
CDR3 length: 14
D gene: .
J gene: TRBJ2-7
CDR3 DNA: TGTGCCAGTAGTCTGGCCGGGAACTCCTACGAGCAGTACTTC
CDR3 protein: CASSLAGNSYEQYF

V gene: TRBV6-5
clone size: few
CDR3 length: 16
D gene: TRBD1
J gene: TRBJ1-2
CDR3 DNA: TGTGCCAGCAGTTACGATGAAAGGGGGCGAACTGGAGGCTACACCTTC
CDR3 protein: CASSYDERGRTGGYTF

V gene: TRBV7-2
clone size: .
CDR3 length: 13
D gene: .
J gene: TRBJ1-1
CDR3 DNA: TGTGCCAGCAGCTTAATGGGGGCGACTGAAGCTTTCTTT
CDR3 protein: CASSLMGATEAFF

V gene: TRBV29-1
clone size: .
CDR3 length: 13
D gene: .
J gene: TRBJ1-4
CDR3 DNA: TGCAGCGTTGTGGCAGGGAATAATGAAAAACTGTTTTTT
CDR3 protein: CSVVAGNNEKLFF

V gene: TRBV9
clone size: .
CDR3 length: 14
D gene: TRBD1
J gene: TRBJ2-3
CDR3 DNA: TGTGCCAGCAGCCTCGGACAGGGAGGAGATACGCAGTATTTT
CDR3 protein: CASSLGQGGDTQYF

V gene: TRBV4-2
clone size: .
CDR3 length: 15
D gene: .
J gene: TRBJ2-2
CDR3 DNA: TGTGCCAGCAGTGCTGACAGGTGGGGGACCGGGGAGCTGTTTTTT
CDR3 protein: CASSADRWGTGELFF